A single TCR beta chain is shown here with its context. The junction shows a germline mismatch at one end, possibly a read error. The source of the sample is a study of tumor and adjacent non-tumor tissue in lung cancer. This CDR3 has 16 residues. Germline V gene data show CDR1 as LGHNA and CDR2 as YNFKEQ. RNA was extracted from bulk tissue without any cell sorting. Distant lung tissue was collected more than 3 cm away from the tumor edge. Three rounds of nested PCR, following a modified ARM-PCR protocol, produced the TCRbeta library. TCRdb independently ran MiXCR on the multiplex PCR reads; one entry per CDR3 protein. The sample holds tens of thousands of distinct CDR3 sequences, more than 65% seen once.

The sequenced sample was distant non-tumor lung tissue. The V and J genes are TRBV4-2 and TRBJ2-3; a weak D match, TRBD2 (6 bases). This clonotype was sampled from a man aged 65 to 79 with non-small cell lung cancer. CDR3 protein: CASSHASDPLTDAQYF. The CDR3 nucleotides are TGTGCCAGCAGCCATGCTAGCGATCCGCTCACAGATGCGCAGTATTTT.